The T cell receptor beta chain described here comes from a study of vaccination effects on CD4 cells after COVID-19. About the study: Either the mRNA-1273 or the BNT162b2 vaccine was given to participants as two doses.

TCRdb's table, derived via immunoSEQ multiplex PCR, lists solely in-frame clones and lacks some. The table lists around 79,000 clones, roughly four fifths of them singletons, with 1.5% to 2% in the top ten. V was trimmed by 2 bases and J by 7 bases, leaving 11 bases between them. Germline loops: CDR1 MDHEN, CDR2 SYDVKM. This CDR3 is built from 14 residues. To note about this clone: The antigen is undetermined.

After expansion with viral peptide pools in the ViraFEST assay, antigen-specific CD4+ T cells were sequenced. It was after approximately 11 days of culture that CD4+ T cells were isolated. Half the medium was replaced with IL-2 medium on days 3 and 7. The V and J genes are TRBV28 and TRBJ1-4, with no clear D. The sample in question was CD4+ T cells from PBMCs cultured with HCoV-229E spike peptides, obtained before COVID-19 vaccination. The sequence derives from a human donor who received a COVID-19 vaccine. The CDR3 loop is CASSLRFGFEKLFF. The CDR3 DNA reads TGTGCCAGCAGTTTACGTTTCGGGTTTGAAAAACTGTTTTTT.